These T cell receptor beta chains were read from a single sample in a study of identical twins. A single record per CDR3 protein comes from TCRdb applying MiXCR to the 5' RACE reads. The data show 1.5 million to 2 million distinct CDR3 sequences, with under 35% seen just once and over 0.25% held by the top ten. The material sequenced was cord blood. The receptor source for this set is a newborn girl in good health. Both conserved end residues are part of each CDR3. D genes are given only for firm matches. Size is omitted from some rows. Given values are once, few, many or a class for expanded clones.

.	TRBV21-1	TRBJ1-6	.	CASSHPFSSAGQVYNSPLHF	TGTGCCAGCAGTCACCCCTTTTCATCGGCAGGACAGGTCTATAATTCACCCCTCCACTTT
.	TRBV20-1	TRBJ1-2	.	CSARSLGDGYTF	TGCAGTGCTAGATCCCTCGGGGATGGCTACACCTTC
.	TRBV6-5	TRBJ2-2	TRBD1	CAIKERGLNTGELFF	TGTGCCATCAAAGAAAGGGGGCTGAACACCGGGGAGCTGTTTTTT
.	TRBV5-1	TRBJ1-4	.	CASSLVRAQGEKLFF	TGCGCCAGCAGCTTGGTACGCGCGCAGGGTGAAAAACTGTTTTTT
.	TRBV28	TRBJ2-3	TRBD2	CASSLGAGRGDTQYF	TGTGCCAGCAGTTTAGGGGCAGGGAGGGGAGATACGCAGTATTTT
few	TRBV4-1	TRBJ2-1	.	CASSHFPLAPYNEQFF	TGCGCCAGCAGCCATTTCCCCCTGGCCCCCTACAATGAGCAGTTCTTC
few	TRBV10-1	TRBJ2-3	.	CASATQYF	TGCGCCAGCGCTACGCAGTATTTT
.	TRBV29-1	TRBJ2-5	TRBD1	CSVEGTGEQGETQYF	TGCAGCGTTGAAGGGACAGGGGAACAGGGAGAGACCCAGTACTTC
.	TRBV18	TRBJ1-6	.	CASSPPGPRPNSPLHF	TGTGCCAGCTCACCACCGGGACCTAGGCCTAATTCACCCCTCCACTTT
.	TRBV29-1	TRBJ2-3	.	CSVWTRADTQYF	TGCAGCGTGTGGACTCGGGCAGATACGCAGTATTTT
.	TRBV5-5	TRBJ2-5	.	CASSLEPGVWRETQYF	TGTGCCAGCAGCTTGGAACCGGGTGTGTGGCGTGAGACCCAGTACTTC
few	TRBV4-1	TRBJ1-4	.	CASSAQGVDEKLFF	TGCGCCAGCAGCGCACAGGGAGTGGATGAAAAACTGTTTTTT
.	TRBV20-1	TRBJ2-1	TRBD2	CSARDRLAGRYNEQFF	TGCAGTGCTAGAGATCGCCTAGCGGGAAGATACAATGAGCAGTTCTTC
few	TRBV20-1	TRBJ1-6	.	CSAFSGDTYNSPLHF	TGCAGTGCTTTCTCAGGGGACACCTATAATTCACCCCTCCACTTT
many	TRBV29-1	TRBJ2-1	.	CSVNEQFF	TGCAGCGTCAATGAGCAGTTCTTC
.	TRBV6-5	TRBJ2-7	.	CASSYLQAYEQYF	TGTGCCAGCAGTTACTTACAGGCCTACGAGCAGTACTTC
.	TRBV3-1	TRBJ1-2	.	CASSQGNSGYTF	TGTGCCAGCAGCCAGGGGAATAGTGGCTACACCTTC
.	TRBV27	TRBJ2-4	.	CAGSLDLYEQYF	TGTGCCGGCAGTTTGGACCTCTATGAGCAGTACTTC
few	TRBV5-1	TRBJ2-1	.	CASSLAVAFSYNEQFF	TGCGCCAGCAGCTTGGCCGTGGCGTTCTCCTACAATGAGCAGTTCTTC
.	TRBV9	TRBJ1-5	TRBD1	CASSRGDRGSQPQHF	TGTGCCAGCAGCCGTGGGGACAGGGGCAGTCAGCCCCAGCATTTT
.	TRBV28	TRBJ2-7	.	CACSAPLTLFYEQYF	TGTGCCTGCAGTGCCCCCTTGACTTTGTTCTACGAGCAGTACTTC
few	TRBV14	TRBJ2-4	.	CASSQGLPLAKNIQYF	TGTGCCAGCAGCCAAGGGCTTCCACTAGCCAAAAACATTCAGTACTTC
.	TRBV5-6	TRBJ2-5	TRBD2	CASSLAPTSMETQYF	TGTGCCAGCAGCTTGGCCCCGACTAGCATGGAGACCCAGTACTTC
once	TRBV20-1	TRBJ2-3	.	CSADSPTATDTQYF	TGCAGTGCCGATAGTCCTACAGCCACAGATACGCAGTATTTT
few	TRBV11-2	TRBJ2-1	TRBD1	CASSFKGPRMTGVNEQFF	TGTGCCAGCAGCTTTAAAGGGCCCCGAATGACAGGGGTCAATGAGCAGTTCTTC
once	TRBV20-1	TRBJ1-6	.	CSARVGGDLRSPLHF	TGCAGTGCTAGAGTTGGTGGGGACCTGCGGTCACCCCTCCACTTT
once	TRBV27	TRBJ2-7	TRBD1	CACSAGQGTYEQYF	TGTGCCTGCAGTGCAGGACAGGGGACCTACGAGCAGTACTTC
.	TRBV27	TRBJ1-1	TRBD1	CASRGTGQGANTEAFF	TGTGCCAGCAGGGGGACGGGACAGGGGGCGAACACTGAAGCTTTCTTT
.	TRBV28	TRBJ2-1	TRBD2	CASSLREGWNEQFF	TGTGCCAGCAGTTTACGGGAGGGGTGGAATGAGCAGTTCTTC
.	TRBV20-1	TRBJ2-3	TRBD2	CSAREGTSGGGTDTQYF	TGCAGTGCTAGAGAGGGGACTAGCGGGGGTGGCACAGATACGCAGTATTTT